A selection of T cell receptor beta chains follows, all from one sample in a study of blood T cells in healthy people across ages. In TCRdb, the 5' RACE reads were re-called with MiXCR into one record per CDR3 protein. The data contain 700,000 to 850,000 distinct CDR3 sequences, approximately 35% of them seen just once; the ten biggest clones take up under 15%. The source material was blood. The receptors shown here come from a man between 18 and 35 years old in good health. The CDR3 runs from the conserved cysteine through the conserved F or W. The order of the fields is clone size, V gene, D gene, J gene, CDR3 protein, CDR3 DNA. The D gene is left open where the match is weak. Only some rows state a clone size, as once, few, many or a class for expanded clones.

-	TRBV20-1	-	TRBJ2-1	CSARAGTEQFF	TGCAGTGCTAGGGCCGGGACTGAGCAGTTCTTC
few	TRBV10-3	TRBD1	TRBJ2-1	CAISESDGVGGDEQFF	TGTGCCATCAGTGAGTCGGACGGGGTAGGGGGCGATGAGCAGTTCTTC
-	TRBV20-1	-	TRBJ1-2	CSARASKLAGYGYTF	TGCAGTGCTAGGGCCTCCAAGCTTGCGGGCTATGGCTACACCTTC
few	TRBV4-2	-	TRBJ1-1	CASSQRRGGKAFF	TGTGCCAGCAGCCAAAGAAGGGGTGGGAAAGCTTTCTTT
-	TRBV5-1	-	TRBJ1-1	CASRYVGGRMNTEAFF	TGCGCCAGCAGATATGTGGGGGGAAGGATGAACACTGAAGCTTTCTTT
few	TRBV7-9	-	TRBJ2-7	CASSAGTKTYEQYF	TGTGCCAGCAGCGCCGGGACAAAAACCTACGAGCAGTACTTC
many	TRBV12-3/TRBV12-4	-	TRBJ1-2	CASSQTTGPARDGYTF	TGTGCCAGCAGTCAGACAACAGGGCCTGCGAGAGATGGCTACACCTTC
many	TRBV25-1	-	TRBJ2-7	CASSETGMSSYEQYF	TGTGCCAGCAGTGAAACAGGGATGAGCTCCTACGAGCAGTACTTC
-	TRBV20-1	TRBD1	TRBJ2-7	CSADDRGLGEQYF	TGCAGTGCTGACGACAGGGGCCTTGGGGAGCAGTACTTC
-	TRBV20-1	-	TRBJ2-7	CSAGDPYEQYF	TGCAGTGCTGGGGACCCCTACGAGCAGTACTTC
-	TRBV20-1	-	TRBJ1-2	CSAWLPGDDYGYTF	TGCAGTGCCTGGCTCCCAGGGGATGACTATGGCTACACCTTC
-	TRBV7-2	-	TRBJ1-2	CASSLATQVYGYTF	TGTGCCAGCAGCTTAGCGACACAAGTCTATGGCTACACCTTC
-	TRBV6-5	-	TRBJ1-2	CASSSKGTASYGYTF	TGTGCCAGCAGTTCCAAGGGGACGGCGTCCTATGGCTACACCTTC
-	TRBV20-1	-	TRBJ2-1	CSARTSVSPNIGDNEQFF	TGCAGTGCTAGGACGTCCGTCAGTCCAAACATAGGCGACAATGAGCAGTTCTTC
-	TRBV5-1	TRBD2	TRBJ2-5	CASSLVAGEVHEQYF	TGCGCCAGCAGCTTGGTAGCGGGGGAGGTCCATGAGCAGTACTTC
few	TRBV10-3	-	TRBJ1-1	CASTLDQTNTEAFF	TGTGCCAGCACACTCGACCAGACGAACACTGAAGCTTTCTTT
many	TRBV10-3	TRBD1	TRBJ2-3	CATSGTGGPNTQYF	TGTGCCACTAGCGGGACAGGGGGCCCAAATACGCAGTATTTT
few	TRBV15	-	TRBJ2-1	CATSRVMGANEQFF	TGTGCCACCAGCAGAGTCATGGGGGCGAATGAGCAGTTCTTC
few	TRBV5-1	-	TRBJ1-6	CASSSLGSYNSPLHF	TGCGCCAGCAGCTCCCTCGGCTCCTATAATTCACCCCTCCACTTT
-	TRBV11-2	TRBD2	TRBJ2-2	CASSLRTSGGTTGELFF	TGTGCCAGCAGCTTACGAACTAGCGGGGGAACCACCGGGGAGCTGTTTTTT
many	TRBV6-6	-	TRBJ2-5	CASSSYREETQYF	TGTGCCAGCAGCTCTTACAGGGAAGAGACCCAGTACTTC
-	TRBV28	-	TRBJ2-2	CASGRTGIGLAGELFF	TGTGCCAGCGGTCGAACAGGCATCGGTTTGGCCGGGGAGCTGTTTTTT
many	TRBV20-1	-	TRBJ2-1	CSARTPTYNEQFF	TGCAGTGCTAGGACACCCACCTACAATGAGCAGTTCTTC
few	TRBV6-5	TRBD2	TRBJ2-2	CASSSGLAGDGGFGELFF	TGTGCCAGCAGTTCCGGACTAGCGGGGGACGGGGGTTTCGGGGAGCTGTTTTTT
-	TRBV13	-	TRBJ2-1	CASSLGRTGDKQFF	TGTGCCAGCAGCTTAGGCCGGACTGGCGATAAGCAGTTCTTC
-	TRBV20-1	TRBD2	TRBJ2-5	CSAGGGSRQYF	TGCAGTGCTGGGGGGGGGAGTCGCCAGTACTTC
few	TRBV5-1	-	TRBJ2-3	CASRADLYLDTQYF	TGCGCCAGCAGGGCGGACTTATACTTAGATACGCAGTATTTT
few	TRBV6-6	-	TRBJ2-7	CASKEVGPTYEQYF	TGTGCCAGCAAAGAAGTGGGTCCTACCTACGAGCAGTACTTC
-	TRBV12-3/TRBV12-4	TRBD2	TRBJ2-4	CASRVAGEHIQYF	TGTGCCAGCAGGGTAGCGGGAGAGCACATTCAGTACTTC
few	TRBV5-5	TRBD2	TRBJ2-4	CASQALAGGIAKNIQYF	TGTGCCAGCCAAGCGCTAGCGGGGGGCATAGCCAAAAACATTCAGTACTTC
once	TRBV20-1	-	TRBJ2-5	CSASRQKEETQYF	TGCAGTGCTAGTCGGCAGAAGGAAGAGACCCAGTACTTC
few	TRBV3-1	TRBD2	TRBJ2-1	CASSQGLAGSYNEQFF	TGTGCCAGCAGCCAAGGGCTAGCGGGCTCCTACAATGAGCAGTTCTTC
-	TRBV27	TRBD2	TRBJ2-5	CASSAPSRGAAYETQYF	TGTGCCAGCAGCGCCCCTTCGCGGGGGGCGGCGTATGAGACCCAGTACTTC
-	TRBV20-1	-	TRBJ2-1	CSAREGGAIQETQFF	TGCAGTGCTAGAGAGGGGGGAGCTATCCAAGAGACCCAGTTCTTC
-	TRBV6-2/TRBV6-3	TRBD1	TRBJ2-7	CASSNRDRGLYEQYF	TGTGCCAGCAGTAACCGGGACAGGGGACTCTACGAGCAGTACTTC
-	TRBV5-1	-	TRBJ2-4	CASSPAGTKNIQYF	TGCGCCAGCAGCCCGGCCGGGACCAAAAACATTCAGTACTTC
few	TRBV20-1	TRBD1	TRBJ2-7	CSALDRVRSYEQYF	TGCAGTGCTTTAGACAGGGTTCGGTCCTACGAGCAGTACTTC
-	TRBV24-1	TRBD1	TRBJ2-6	CATSDGQGSFSGANVLTF	TGTGCCACCAGTGATGGACAGGGTTCGTTCTCTGGGGCCAACGTCCTGACTTTC
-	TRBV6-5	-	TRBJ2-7	CASSDKGVDEQYF	TGTGCCAGCAGTGACAAGGGGGTCGACGAGCAGTACTTC
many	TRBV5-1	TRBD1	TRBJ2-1	CASFGRTGSNEQFF	TGCGCCAGTTTCGGCAGGACAGGCAGCAATGAGCAGTTCTTC
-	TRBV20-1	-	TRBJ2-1	CSASGGFDNEQFF	TGCAGTGCTAGCGGGGGCTTTGACAATGAGCAGTTCTTC
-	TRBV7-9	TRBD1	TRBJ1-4	CASSSPGTGGGKLFF	TGTGCCAGCAGCTCGCCCGGGACAGGAGGAGGAAAACTGTTTTTT
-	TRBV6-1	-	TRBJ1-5	CASSESGGRNQPQHF	TGTGCCAGCAGTGAATCGGGGGGACGGAATCAGCCCCAGCATTTT
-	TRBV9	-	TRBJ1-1	CASSVNLGDEAFF	TGTGCCAGCAGCGTAAACCTGGGGGATGAAGCTTTCTTT
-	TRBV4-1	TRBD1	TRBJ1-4	CASRGGTANEKLFF	TGCGCCAGCCGCGGGGGGACAGCTAATGAAAAACTGTTTTTT
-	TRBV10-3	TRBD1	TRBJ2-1	CAISEGTGSSYNEQFF	TGTGCCATCAGTGAAGGGACAGGAAGCTCCTACAATGAGCAGTTCTTC
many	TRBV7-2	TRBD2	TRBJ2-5	CASSPLAETQYF	TGTGCCAGCAGTCCACTAGCGGAGACCCAGTACTTC
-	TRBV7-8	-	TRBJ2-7	CASSSTRGGGEQYF	TGTGCCAGCAGCTCTACTCGCGGAGGCGGAGAGCAGTACTTC
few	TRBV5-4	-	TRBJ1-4	CASSFTGTRNEKLFF	TGTGCCAGCAGCTTTACTGGGACCCGTAATGAAAAACTGTTTTTT
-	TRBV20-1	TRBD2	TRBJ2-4	CSARSGGDYNEQYF	TGCAGTGCTAGAAGCGGGGGGGACTACAATGAGCAGTACTTC
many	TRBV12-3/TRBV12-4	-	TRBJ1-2	CASSRDYGYTF	TGTGCCAGCAGCCGGGATTATGGCTACACCTTC
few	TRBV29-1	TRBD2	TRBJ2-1	CSAHGLAVHNEQFF	TGCAGCGCCCATGGGCTAGCGGTACACAATGAGCAGTTCTTC
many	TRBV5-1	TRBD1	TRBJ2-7	CASSPTGIYEQYF	TGCGCCAGCAGCCCGACAGGGATCTACGAGCAGTACTTC
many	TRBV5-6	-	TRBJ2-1	CASSEQGRGVNEQFF	TGTGCCAGCAGCGAACAGGGCCGGGGAGTCAATGAGCAGTTCTTC
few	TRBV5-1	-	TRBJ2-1	CASSLVVASYNEQFF	TGCGCCAGCAGCTTGGTGGTAGCGTCCTACAATGAGCAGTTCTTC
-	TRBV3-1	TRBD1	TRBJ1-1	CASSQTSTGGNTEAFF	TGTGCCAGCAGCCAAACCTCGACAGGGGGCAACACTGAAGCTTTCTTT
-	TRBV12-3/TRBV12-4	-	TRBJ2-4	CASSHWGWDLVKNIQYF	TGTGCCAGCAGTCATTGGGGATGGGACCTAGTCAAAAACATTCAGTACTTC
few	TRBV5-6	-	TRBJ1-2	CASSLVAAQSGYTF	TGTGCCAGCAGCTTGGTCGCAGCCCAGTCGGGCTACACCTTC
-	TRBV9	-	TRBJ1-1	CASSPRWTNTEAFF	TGTGCCAGCAGCCCACGATGGACGAACACTGAAGCTTTCTTT